This T cell receptor beta chain was captured in a study of T cells in Graves' hyperthyroidism and ophthalmopathy. This clonotype showed up many times. RNA transcripts served as the template for amplifying TCR beta CDR3 regions. An initial round of RT-PCR targeting the TCR CDR3 relied on the HTBI primer set. TCRdb reanalysed the multiplex PCR reads using MiXCR and keeps one entry per CDR3 protein. The sample shows hundreds of thousands of distinct CDR3 sequences, approximately 19% of them seen only once. Germline loops: CDR1 SNHLY, CDR2 FYNNEI. With 7 bases clipped from V and 3 bases from J, the junction kept 11 bases outside the gene matches. The CDR3 runs 16 residues. The cohort's ophthalmopathy patients, a group with duration under 3 months, had a Clinical Activity Score of at least 3 and a NOSPECS grade of at least 4.

The sequence derives from a man aged 45-65 years with Graves' ophthalmopathy. The chain couples TRBV2 to TRBJ2-1, with TRBD2 identical over 8 bases. Sequencing input: blood. In DNA, the CDR3 is TGTGCCAGCACCCCCCGGGGGGGGTTAGGCTACAATGAGCAGTTCTTC. This translates into CASTPRGGLGYNEQFF.